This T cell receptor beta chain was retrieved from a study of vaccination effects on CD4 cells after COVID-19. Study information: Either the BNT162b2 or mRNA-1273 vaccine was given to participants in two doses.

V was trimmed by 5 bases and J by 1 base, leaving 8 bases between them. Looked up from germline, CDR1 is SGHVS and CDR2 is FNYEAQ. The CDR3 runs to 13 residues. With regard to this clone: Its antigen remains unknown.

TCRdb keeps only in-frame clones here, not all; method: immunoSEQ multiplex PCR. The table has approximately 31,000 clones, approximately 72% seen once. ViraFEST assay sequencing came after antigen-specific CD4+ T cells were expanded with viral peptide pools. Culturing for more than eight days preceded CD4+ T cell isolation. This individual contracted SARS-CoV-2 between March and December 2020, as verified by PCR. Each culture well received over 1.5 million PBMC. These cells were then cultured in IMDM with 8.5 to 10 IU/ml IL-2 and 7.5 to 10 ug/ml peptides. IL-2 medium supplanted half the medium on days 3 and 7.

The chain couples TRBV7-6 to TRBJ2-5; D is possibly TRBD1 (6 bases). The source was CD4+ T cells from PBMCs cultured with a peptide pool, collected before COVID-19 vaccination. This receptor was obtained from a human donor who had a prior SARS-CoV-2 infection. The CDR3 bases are TGTGCCAGCAGCCAGGGGTCCCAAGAGACCCAGTACTTC. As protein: CASSQGSQETQYF.